Shown below are 26 T cell receptor beta chains from a single sample sequenced in a study of control samples from healthy donors and cancer patients. Using immunoSEQ multiplex PCR, the repertoire was profiled, and TCRdb retains in-frame clones only, with some absent. The sample has roughly 130,000 clones, around 90% seen once. The sample taken for sequencing was blood. These receptors all stem from a man between 18 and 35 years old in good health.

This clone was detected once. V is TRBV6-6 and J is TRBJ1-1; D uncertain. Germline CDR1 and CDR2: MNHNY and SVGAGI (reference sequence). Trimming shortened V by 6 bases and J by 3 bases, and 14 bases separated the two germline ends. This CDR3 is built from 14 residues. CDR3 DNA sequence: TGTGCCAGCAGCTTCCGCACATTCGACACTGAAGCTTTCTTT. It encodes CASSFRTFDTEAFF.

The genes are TRBV21-1 and TRBJ2-1; TRBD2 reflects the table's D call only, with no check against the DNA. TRBV21-1 is a pseudogene locus. This CDR3 has 16 residues. The CDR3, as DNA: TGTGCCAGCAGTACTAGACTAGCGGGAGATCGAGGTGAGCAGTTCTTC. Translating it yields CASSTRLAGDRGEQFF.

The chain carries TRBV6-5 and TRBJ1-2; D unclear. Trimming took 6 bases from V and 0 from J, leaving 8 bases between them. Germline CDR1 reads MNHEY; CDR2 reads SVGAGI. The length of the CDR3 is 13 residues. CDR3 sequence reads: CASRIGTNYGYTF. As DNA, the CDR3 is TGTGCCAGCAGAATAGGGACTAACTATGGCTACACCTTC.

Only one count was recorded for this clone. The chain carries TRBV11-3 and TRBJ2-2, with D possibly matching TRBD1 (5 bases). CDR3 length equals 16 residues. CDR1 is SGHNT and CDR2 is YENEEA in the germline V gene. V lost 1 base and J 5 bases, leaving 14 bases between the germline ends. The CDR3 sequence: CASSLGNFPGTGELFF. CDR3 sequence (DNA): TGTGCCAGCAGCTTAGGGAACTTCCCAGGGACCGGGGAGCTGTTTTTT.

J is TRBJ1-3 and V is TRBV4-3; D unresolved. This CDR3 has 16 residues. Germline CDR1 LGHNA, CDR2 YSLEER. V lost 1 base, J lost 2 bases, and 12 bases lay in between. The CDR3 nucleotides read TGCGCCAGCAGCCAAGGTCTCGCCGGCACTGGAAACACCATATATTTT. Encoded protein: CASSQGLAGTGNTIYF.

The chain has TRBV7-8 and TRBJ2-5, with D maybe TRBD2 (5 bases). The CDR3 runs 14 residues. V lost 5 bases and J 5 bases, leaving 15 bases between the germline ends. Germline V lookup: CDR1 SGHVS, CDR2 FQNEAQ. The CDR3 here is CASSHRAGRETQYF. CDR3 DNA sequence: TGTGCCAGCAGCCATAGGGCGGGTCGGGAGACCCAGTACTTC.

A note on this clone: Different DNA sequences within this sample yield the same CDR3. The chain uses TRBV28 and TRBJ1-5; maybe TRBD1 (6 bases). Germline CDR1 reads MDHEN; CDR2 reads SYDVKM. V dropped 2 bases and J dropped 6 bases, with 11 bases sitting between them. The CDR3 is 14 residues long. The CDR3 protein is CASSLGGAGQPQHF. DNA of the CDR3: TGTGCCAGCAGTTTAGGGGGGGCGGGTCAGCCCCAGCATTTT.

The chain is built from TRBV25-1 and TRBJ2-1; unclear D gene. The V and J ends lost 8 bases and 6 bases respectively, with 11 bases between them. This CDR3 region has 12 residues. Germline V gene data show CDR1 as MGHDK and CDR2 as SYGVNS. The CDR3 loop is CASRVYLNEQFF. CDR3 bases: TGTGCCAGCCGGGTCTACCTCAATGAGCAGTTCTTC. Looking up the rest from reference TRBV25-1 and TRBJ2-1 gives the full variable domain: EADIYQTPRYLVIGTGKKITLECSQTMGHDKMYWYQQDPGMELHLIHYSYGVNSTEKGDLSSESTVSRIRTEHFPLTLESARPSHTSQYLCASRVYLNEQFFGPGTRLTVL.

In DNA form, the CDR3 reads TGTGCCAGCAGTTGGTACAGGGGGGGGAACACTGAAGCTTTCTTT. Translation gives CASSWYRGGNTEAFF. This chain links TRBV28 with TRBJ1-1; TRBD1 aligns across 8 bases. Germline CDR1 reads MDHEN; CDR2 reads SYDVKM. V gave up 4 bases and J gave up 1 base; unmatched junction bases: 5. CDR3 size: 15 residues.

The chain employs TRBV18 and TRBJ2-3; maybe TRBD2 (6 bases). The CDR3 is made up of 14 amino acids. Germline loops: CDR1 KGHSH, CDR2 LQKENI. V lost 1 base to trimming and J lost 1 base, with 6 bases between them. CDR3 region: CASSPRGGTDTQYF. The CDR3 DNA reads TGTGCCAGCTCACCACGGGGGGGCACAGATACGCAGTATTTT.

This clone was seen only once. This chain joins TRBV4-3 and TRBJ1-1, with 9 bases identical to TRBD1. The CDR3 is 16 residues long. The germline gives CDR1 LGHNA, CDR2 YSLEER. Trimming removed 3 bases from V and 0 bases from J; junction bases left unmatched: 5. The CDR3 loop is CASSQWTGDLNTEAFF. The CDR3 bases are TGCGCCAGCAGCCAGTGGACAGGGGACCTGAACACTGAAGCTTTCTTT.

V gene TRBV5-1 combines with J gene TRBJ1-1; TRBD1 agrees at 7 bases. The V segment lost 3 bases and the J segment 3 bases; nucleotides outside the gene matches: 8. The CDR3 has 15 amino acids. Germline V gene data show CDR1 as SGHRS and CDR2 as YFSETQ. The CDR3 DNA reads TGCGCCAGCAGCTGGGACAGACTGGGGGACACTGAAGCTTTCTTT. Encoded protein: CASSWDRLGDTEAFF.

The chain combines TRBV18 with TRBJ1-4; perhaps TRBD1 as D (6 bases). The CDR3 loop spans 15 amino acids. Looked up from germline, CDR1 is KGHSH and CDR2 is LQKENI. V was shortened by 1 base and J by 6 bases, with 12 bases between the two germline ends. The CDR3, as DNA: TGTGCCAGCTCACCACAGACAGGAAAAGATGAAAAACTGTTTTTT. It translates to CASSPQTGKDEKLFF.

The chain employs TRBV29-1 and TRBJ1-5; no clear D. Trimming took off 4 bases at V and 0 bases at J, with 10 bases between the two ends. The germline gives CDR1 SQVTM, CDR2 ANQGSEA. This CDR3 spans 14 amino acids. DNA of the CDR3: TGCAGCGTTGCCTCCGAGGGTAGCAATCAGCCCCAGCATTTT. Protein product: CSVASEGSNQPQHF.

This chain links TRBV4-1 with TRBJ1-2, with 9 bases matching TRBD1. CDR1 and CDR2 (germline): MGHRA, YSYEKL. CDR3 length: 14 amino acids. V shed 4 bases, J shed 5 bases, and the junction held 5 bases outside the gene matches. The CDR3: CASSPTGTGYGYTF. Written as DNA, the CDR3 is TGCGCCAGCAGCCCCACCGGGACAGGGTATGGCTACACCTTC.

This chain joins TRBV5-1 and TRBJ2-5; 9 bases match TRBD1. With V trimmed by 4 bases and J by 4 bases, 8 bases remained unmatched. There are 15 residues in the CDR3. Germline V gene lookup returns CDR1 SGHRS and CDR2 YFSETQ. The CDR3 DNA is TGCGCCAGCAGCACGGGGACAGGGATGACAGAGACCCAGTACTTC. Its protein is CASSTGTGMTETQYF.

V and J are TRBV7-8 and TRBJ2-7; D might be TRBD2 (6 bases). The CDR3 covers 14 residues. V lost 5 bases and J lost 2, with 13 bases in between. Germline V gene lookup returns CDR1 SGHVS and CDR2 FQNEAQ. CDR3 nucleotide sequence: TGTGCCAGCAGCACCCGGGGGAAACCCTACGAGCAGTACTTC. Translation: CASSTRGKPYEQYF.

The chain combines TRBV7-2 with TRBJ2-1, with D unresolved. The CDR3 has 13 residues. Germline values: CDR1 SGHTA, CDR2 FQGNSA. Between the trimmed V and J ends, which lost 2 bases and 10 bases, there was a span of 12 bases. The CDR3, as DNA: TGTGCCAGCAGCTTACCCGCGGAGCACGAGCAGTTCTTC. Its translation is CASSLPAEHEQFF.

The chain carries TRBV19 and TRBJ1-1; 8 nucleotides agree with TRBD1. This CDR3 has 14 amino acids. Germline CDR1 is LNHDA and CDR2 is SQIVND (reference sequence). V trimming: 8 bases; J trimming: 3 bases; junction bases outside the gene matches: 8. DNA for the CDR3: TGTGCCAGTGCGAAACAGGGGGAGGACACTGAAGCTTTCTTT. Translating it yields CASAKQGEDTEAFF.

The rearrangement uses TRBV6-5 and TRBJ2-1; no firm D call. V lost 5 bases and J 8 bases, leaving 10 bases between the germline ends. Germline CDR1 MNHEY, CDR2 SVGAGI. This CDR3 has 12 amino acids. CDR3 nucleotides: TGTGCCAGCAGTCGGCTAGGTGATGAGCAGTTCTTC. Its translation: CASSRLGDEQFF.

CDR3 amino acids: CASSLGSGTGATAFF. The CDR3 DNA reads as TGTGCCAGCAGCTTAGGCTCGGGGACCGGGGCTACAGCTTTCTTT. The V call is TRBV7-9, the J call TRBJ1-1, with a weak D call TRBD1 (5 bases). This CDR3 comprises 15 residues. Trimming pared 1 base from V and 10 bases from J, leaving 19 bases between. Looked up from germline, CDR1 is SEHNR and CDR2 is FQNEAQ (reference sequence).

The J gene is TRBJ1-3, the V gene TRBV28, with no clear D. Looked up from germline, CDR1 is MDHEN and CDR2 is SYDVKM. The CDR3 runs 14 residues. V lost 5 bases and J 3 bases, leaving 11 bases between the germline ends. The CDR3 sequence: CASSPYRDGNTIYF. The DNA of the CDR3 is TGTGCCAGCAGTCCATATCGAGATGGAAACACCATATATTTT.

This chain connects TRBV30 to TRBJ2-5; TRBD2 might be the D (6 bases). This CDR3 contains 14 residues. Trimming shortened V by 0 bases and J by 9 bases, and 17 bases separated the two germline ends. CDR1 is GTSNPN and CDR2 is SVGIG in the germline V gene (reference sequence). The CDR3 loop reads CAWSVGRGLVAQYF. CDR3 nucleotide sequence: TGTGCCTGGAGTGTAGGCCGGGGGTTGGTGGCCCAGTACTTC. The entire variable domain, with the rest obtained from reference TRBV30 and TRBJ2-5, is as follows: SQTIHQWPATLVQPVGSPLSLECTVEGTSNPNLYWYRQAAGRGLQLLFYSVGIGQISSEVPQNLSASRPQDRQFILSSKKLLLSDSGFYLCAWSVGRGLVAQYFGPGTRLLVL.

This clone was seen a single time. This rearrangement joins TRBV5-1 to TRBJ2-3, with D possibly called TRBD1 or TRBD2 (6 bases each). The germline V gene has CDR1 SGHRS and CDR2 YFSETQ. V was shortened by 5 bases and J by 5 bases, with 15 bases between the two germline ends. The CDR3 is made up of 14 amino acids. CDR3 amino acids: CASSLEGGEDTQYF. The CDR3 DNA reads as TGCGCCAGCAGTCTAGAGGGGGGCGAAGATACGCAGTATTTT.

This clone is labeled medium-sized. The chain links TRBV6-4 to TRBJ1-6; TRBD1 might be the D (5 bases). Germline V gene sequence: CDR1 MRHNA, CDR2 SNTAGT. V lost 4 bases to trimming and J lost 5 bases, with 12 bases between them. This CDR3 comprises 15 residues. CDR3 DNA: TGTGCCAGCAGTGTGGGGGGGGGAGATAATTCACCCCTCCACTTT. Encoded protein: CASSVGGGDNSPLHF.

The chain combines TRBV7-9 with TRBJ1-2; D not certain. CDR3 length: 13 amino acids. The germline gives CDR1 SEHNR, CDR2 FQNEAQ (reference sequence). Trimming left V 4 bases short and J 2 bases short, with 8 bases between. For the CDR3, the DNA is TGTGCCAGCAGCTCCGGGCCGAACTATGGCTACACCTTC. This gives the protein CASSSGPNYGYTF.